Below, 25 T cell receptor beta chains from the same sample are listed, as sequenced in a study of CD8 T cells in ankylosing spondylitis. General study results and limits: Ankylosing spondylitis blood seemed to carry a telltale TCR beta motif made of eight highly homologous variants.

TCRdb called the 5' RACE reads again in MiXCR, with one record for every CDR3 protein. The table includes a few hundred thousand distinct CDR3 sequences, more than 9.5% detected once. Antigen specificity for these receptors is unknown. The sample was blood, either unsorted or a sorted T cell fraction (not recorded which). Receptors were obtained from a male donor with ankylosing spondylitis.

In the case of this clonotype: A single base separates this from a much larger clone, so it may be a read error. The CDR3 bases are TGTGCCACCCTAGAACTTGGAGGGACAACAAACAATGAGCAGTTCTTC. The encoded protein is CATLELGGTTNNEQFF. This chain joins TRBV7-9 and TRBJ2-1; either TRBD1 or TRBD2 may fit D (6 bases each). The CDR3 length is 16 residues. Germline lookup yields CDR1 SEHNR and CDR2 FQNEAQ (reference sequence). Trimming shortened V by 10 bases and J by 5 bases, and 24 bases separated the two germline ends.

At least ten counts were recorded for this clonotype. V is TRBV5-5 and J is TRBJ2-1; D may be TRBD1 (5 bases). V was clipped by 6 bases and J by 0 bases, with 13 bases between them. Looked up from germline, CDR1 is SGHKS and CDR2 is YYEKEE (reference sequence). The CDR3 loop spans 15 amino acids. CDR3 in amino acids: CASTVDTSSYNEQFF. The CDR3 DNA reads as TGTGCCAGCACCGTGGACACGAGCTCCTACAATGAGCAGTTCTTC.

This clonotype was seen many times. The rearrangement joins TRBV7-7 to TRBJ2-1; TRBD2 agrees at 7 bases. V was pared by 1 base and J by 0 bases, with 6 bases of the junction left unmatched. CDR1 and CDR2 from the germline V gene are SSHAT and FNYEAQ (reference sequence). The CDR3 has 17 residues. The CDR3: CASSLEGGGSSYNEQFF. The CDR3, as DNA: TGTGCCAGCAGCTTAGAGGGCGGGGGTAGCTCCTACAATGAGCAGTTCTTC.

The sample holds a few counts of this clonotype. This rearrangement joins TRBV24-1 to TRBJ2-1; 12 bases agree with TRBD2. Germline values: CDR1 KGHDR, CDR2 SFDVKD. The V and J ends lost 4 bases and 8 bases, in that order; junction bases with no gene match: 8. The CDR3 totals 16 residues. The CDR3 is CATSDQLAGGGHEQFF. The CDR3 bases are TGTGCCACCAGTGACCAACTAGCGGGAGGCGGTCATGAGCAGTTCTTC.

J is TRBJ2-2 and V is TRBV20-1, with 12 bases that match TRBD2. The germline CDR1 and CDR2 sequences are DFQATT and SNEGSKA (reference sequence). There are 16 residues in the CDR3. V was pared by 1 base and J by 7 bases, with 7 bases of the junction left unmatched. The CDR3 sequence: CSARALAGGKDGELFF. For the CDR3, the DNA is TGCAGTGCTAGAGCCCTAGCGGGAGGGAAGGACGGGGAGCTGTTTTTT.

V and J are TRBV27 and TRBJ2-6; D possibly corresponds to TRBD1 (6 bases). Trimming left V 8 bases short and J 4 bases short, with 15 bases between. The CDR3 is made up of 15 amino acids. Germline assignment: CDR1 MNHEY and CDR2 SMNVEV (reference sequence). The CDR3 bases are TGTGCCAGCTCTATTACAGGGTACGGGGCCAACGTCCTGACTTTC. This translates into CASSITGYGANVLTF.

This clonotype came up a few times. This chain links TRBV7-2 with TRBJ1-1, with D tentatively TRBD1 (6 bases). The germline CDR1 and CDR2 sequences are SGHTA and FQGNSA. V was pared by 1 base and J by 4 bases, with 13 bases between. The CDR3 totals 15 residues. The CDR3 protein is CASSLEGRGPTEAFF. DNA of the CDR3: TGTGCCAGCAGCTTAGAGGGCAGGGGCCCCACTGAAGCTTTCTTT.

This clonotype was seen a handful of times. This chain uses TRBV19 with TRBJ2-3; 9 bases are a match to TRBD2. In germline, CDR1 is LNHDA, CDR2 SQIVND (reference sequence). The CDR3 sequence is 16 residues long. Losses at the gene ends were 4 bases for V and 6 bases for J; bases not matched to a gene: 11. The CDR3 sequence is CASSTTLAGAPDTQYF. Written as DNA, the CDR3 is TGTGCCAGTAGTACGACATTAGCGGGAGCCCCCGATACGCAGTATTTT.

The rearrangement links TRBV2 to TRBJ2-1, with TRBD2 identical over 9 bases. The CDR3 is made up of 16 amino acids. V gave up 3 bases and J gave up 6 bases; unmatched junction bases: 9. The germline gives CDR1 SNHLY, CDR2 FYNNEI. DNA of the CDR3: TGTGCCAGCAGTGAGACTAGCGGTGGGGTGGGCAATGAGCAGTTCTTC. It translates to CASSETSGGVGNEQFF.

The chain combines TRBV2 with TRBJ2-5; 12 bases fit TRBD2. This CDR3 region has 16 residues. J was trimmed by 5 bases and V by 4 bases; bases with no gene match: 8. Germline V gives CDR1 SNHLY, CDR2 FYNNEI. The CDR3 DNA reads as TGTGCCAGCAGTGGACGACTAGCGGGAGTCCGCGAGACCCAGTACTTC. Amino acid sequence: CASSGRLAGVRETQYF.

The chain combines TRBV19 with TRBJ1-1, with a weak D call TRBD1 (6 bases). The CDR3 is 14 amino acids. Germline V gives CDR1 LNHDA, CDR2 SQIVND (reference sequence). Deletions cut 5 bases from V and 5 bases from J, with 15 bases between. The CDR3 here is CASSLPGAGTEAFF. The CDR3 nucleotides read TGTGCCAGTAGTCTCCCGGGGGCCGGTACTGAAGCTTTCTTT.

The chain is built from TRBV12-3 or TRBV12-4 and TRBJ1-5, with D possibly being TRBD1 (5 bases). There are 13 residues in the CDR3. Trimming shortened V by 6 bases and J by 10 bases, and 16 bases separated the two germline ends. Written as DNA, the CDR3 is TGTGCCAGCAGGCTGGGGACCGAGGGACCCCAGCATTTT. It translates to CASRLGTEGPQHF.

In its sample, this clonotype was seen a few times. This sequence joins TRBV25-1 and TRBJ1-3; the match to TRBD1 covers 8 bases. J lost 6 bases, V lost 7 bases, and 5 bases had no gene match. The CDR3 consists of 13 residues. From germline, CDR1 is MGHDK and CDR2 SYGVNS. The CDR3 protein is CASKLTGENTIYF. The CDR3 region has the DNA TGTGCCAGCAAACTGACAGGGGAAAACACCATATATTTT.

This clonotype was seen ten or more times. This chain joins TRBV20-1 and TRBJ1-1; D possibly corresponds to TRBD1 (5 bases). Germline V CDR1 and CDR2: DFQATT, SNEGSKA (reference sequence). V was shortened by 3 bases and J by 1 base, with 9 bases between the two germline ends. The CDR3 is 13 amino acids. The CDR3 spells CSASGGTNTEAFF. The CDR3 bases are TGCAGTGCTAGTGGGGGTACGAACACTGAAGCTTTCTTT.

V usage is TRBV28 and J usage is TRBJ1-2, with D possibly being TRBD1 (5 bases). This CDR3 comprises 14 residues. V was cut by 1 base and J by 4 bases, with 10 bases left in between. The germline V gene has CDR1 MDHEN and CDR2 SYDVKM. DNA for the CDR3: TGTGCCAGCAGTTTATCCGGGGCCGCCTATGGCTACACCTTC. It encodes CASSLSGAAYGYTF.

The CDR3 DNA sequence: TGTGCCACCGGGCAACAGGGGGCGAAAGGCTACACCTTC. Protein: CATGQQGAKGYTF. The chain links TRBV24-1 to TRBJ1-2; TRBD1 matches at 9 bases. The CDR3 is made up of 13 amino acids. With V trimmed by 9 bases and J by 8 bases, 9 bases remained unmatched. Germline-derived CDR1 and CDR2 are KGHDR and SFDVKD.

This clonotype turned up a few times. The V gene is TRBV5-6, the J gene TRBJ2-7; D remains unclear. This CDR3 is 13 amino acids long. V was shortened by 4 bases and J by 6 bases, with 14 bases between the two germline ends. The germline V gene encodes CDR1 SGHDT and CDR2 YYEEEE. The chain's CDR3 is CASSVDLYGEQYF. In DNA form, the CDR3 reads TGTGCCAGCAGCGTCGACCTCTACGGCGAGCAGTACTTC.

CDR3 nucleotide sequence: TGTGCCAGCAGGTCGGCTAGCGGGAGCTTAAGCTCCTACAATGAGCAGTTCTTC. It translates to CASRSASGSLSSYNEQFF. The chain is built from TRBV2 and TRBJ2-1, with 10 bases identical to TRBD2. Losses at the gene ends were 6 bases for V and 0 bases for J; bases not matched to a gene: 11. Germline CDR1 and CDR2: SNHLY and FYNNEI. This CDR3 is 18 amino acids long.

This chain joins TRBV7-2 and TRBJ1-4; 8 nucleotides agree with TRBD1. CDR1 is SGHTA and CDR2 is FQGNSA in the germline V gene. Germline trimming cut 5 bases from V and 5 bases from J; bases unmatched to any gene: 4. This CDR3 has 14 residues. CDR3: CASSTRDRNEKLFF. In DNA, the CDR3 is TGTGCCAGCAGCACCCGGGACAGGAATGAAAAACTGTTTTTT.

This clonotype has ten or more counts. The CDR3 sequence is CASSSRGRRVNEQFF. The CDR3 DNA sequence: TGTGCCAGCAGCTCCAGGGGGCGGAGGGTCAATGAGCAGTTCTTC. The V gene is TRBV12-3 or TRBV12-4, the J gene TRBJ2-1; 8 positions match TRBD1. With 6 bases clipped from V and 6 bases from J, the junction kept 10 bases outside the gene matches. The CDR3 runs to 15 residues.

The V and J genes are TRBV5-1 and TRBJ2-7, with D perhaps TRBD1 or TRBD2 (6 bases each). The V gene's germline CDR1 is SGHRS and CDR2 YFSETQ. This CDR3 is built from 14 residues. V was shortened by 5 bases and J by 3 bases, with 15 bases between the two germline ends. For the CDR3, the DNA is TGCGCCAGCAGGGGCGGTGGAGGGGGCTACGAGCAGTACGTC. Translated: CASRGGGGGYEQYV.

The J gene is TRBJ1-6, the V gene TRBV30; 7 positions agree with TRBD1. Germline values: CDR1 GTSNPN, CDR2 SVGIG (reference sequence). The CDR3 extends over 14 amino acids. Germline trimming cut 0 bases from V and 8 bases from J; bases unmatched to any gene: 4. The CDR3, as DNA: TGTGCCTGGAGTGTACTAGGACAGGATTCACCCCTCCACTTT. Its translation is CAWSVLGQDSPLHF.

This clonotype was seen a handful of times. The chain carries TRBV5-1 and TRBJ1-1; 8 bases agree with TRBD1. Germline loops: CDR1 SGHRS, CDR2 YFSETQ. Unmatched junction bases numbered 7, after V lost 2 bases and J lost 4 bases. CDR3 length: 15 amino acids. The CDR3 spells CASSFGPTGGTEAFF. CDR3 DNA: TGCGCCAGCAGCTTTGGGCCCACAGGGGGCACTGAAGCTTTCTTT.

This chain connects TRBV5-4 to TRBJ1-1; 9 positions agree with TRBD1. The ends lost 4 bases at V and 3 bases at J; junction bases unmatched: 4. The CDR3 extends over 14 amino acids. Germline assignment: CDR1 SGHNT and CDR2 YYREEE (reference sequence). DNA of the CDR3: TGTGCCAGCAGCATGACAGGGGGGTACACTGAAGCTTTCTTT. Translation gives CASSMTGGYTEAFF. The full variable domain, with the rest looked up from reference TRBV5-4 and TRBJ1-1, is ETGVTQSPTHLIKTRGQQVTLRCSSQSGHNTVSWYQQALGQGPQFIFQYYREEENGRGNFPPRFSGLQFPNYSSELNVNALELDDSALYLCASSMTGGYTEAFFGQGTRLTVV.

This clonotype turned up a few times. This clone may be a read error of a much larger clone one base away. The J gene is TRBJ2-1, the V gene TRBV3-1; D ambiguous. V lost 4 bases and J lost 6, with 7 bases in between. The V gene's germline CDR1 is LGHDT and CDR2 YNNKEL (reference sequence). The CDR3 runs 12 residues. The DNA for the CDR3 is TGTGCCAGCAGCCCCCGGCGCAATGAGCAGTTCTTC. This codes for CASSPRRNEQFF.